This T cell receptor (beta chain) was identified in a study of blood T cell repertoires in COVID-19. Study-wide context: T cells, B-cell-depleted T cells, or PBMCs supplied cDNA or gDNA.

Before being deemed recovered, Cohort 3 donors had two negative PCRs, clearance, or symptom resolution. As handled by the study authors: Reference gene primer amplification gave estimated nucleated cell counts. Clones were sequenced by immunoSEQ multiplex PCR, and TCRdb holds only the in-frame ones, with some missing. That table gives V, J and clone size, and the DNA gave D and trimming. Found here are 150,000 to 200,000 clones, approximately 84% of them singletons; the top ten hold about an eighth. This receptor was identified in a man in his fifties or sixties who had recovered from COVID-19. The sequenced sample was PBMCs or T cells enriched from blood (not recorded which).

CDR3 in amino acids: CASSLGLSNQPQHF. CDR3 sequence (DNA): TGTGCCAGCAGTTTGGGGCTTAGCAATCAGCCCCAGCATTTT. This rearrangement joins TRBV28 to TRBJ1-5, with D possibly being TRBD1 (5 bases). Germline V gene data show CDR1 as MDHEN and CDR2 as SYDVKM. The CDR3 contains 14 residues. The V gene lost 3 bases and the J gene lost 0 bases, with 6 bases spanning the gap.